Listed here are 8 T cell receptor beta chains from one sample, sequenced in a study of blood T cell repertoires in COVID-19. Measured with immunoSEQ multiplex PCR; TCRdb has only the in-frame clones, and not every one. The table shows some 200,000 clones, with around three quarters occurring only once. Sequencing was carried out using peripheral blood. Receptors originate from a woman between 65 and 79 years old with acute or convalescent COVID-19.

The chain joins TRBV19 to TRBJ2-2, with D possibly being TRBD1 (6 bases). The length of the CDR3 is 12 residues. Looked up from germline, CDR1 is LNHDA and CDR2 is SQIVND (reference sequence). Trimming took off 6 bases at V and 8 bases at J, with 10 bases between the two ends. As DNA, the CDR3 is TGTGCCAGTAGCAACAGGGATGGGGAGCTGTTTTTT. This gives the protein CASSNRDGELFF.

The V call is TRBV5-4, the J call TRBJ1-1; perhaps TRBD1 as D (6 bases). Germline V gene sequence: CDR1 SGHNT, CDR2 YYREEE (reference sequence). The CDR3 is 16 amino acids. Trimming removed 3 bases at V and 4 bases at J, with 19 bases between. The chain's CDR3 is CASSSAKGGGGTEAFF. DNA for the CDR3: TGTGCCAGCAGCTCGGCGAAGGGGGGAGGGGGCACTGAAGCTTTCTTT.

This clone was recorded a few times. CDR3 in DNA: TGTGCCAGCAGTGAAAGTTTCTGGGGAGGAGATACGCAGTATTTT. It yields the protein CASSESFWGGDTQYF. This chain links TRBV6-1 with TRBJ2-3; D possibly corresponds to TRBD2 (6 bases). Per germline, CDR1 MNHNS and CDR2 SASEGT. This CDR3 has 15 amino acids. The V and J ends lost 2 bases and 5 bases respectively, with 14 bases between them.

The chain joins TRBV27 to TRBJ1-1, with D perhaps matching TRBD1 (5 bases). Looked up from germline, CDR1 is MNHEY and CDR2 is SMNVEV (reference sequence). Trimming took 4 bases from V and 1 from J, leaving 16 bases between them. CDR3 length: 16 amino acids. The CDR3 region has the DNA TGTGCCAGCAGTTCGGATTTTGGGCAGGGGAACACTGAAGCTTTCTTT. Residues: CASSSDFGQGNTEAFF.

The rearrangement links TRBV19 to TRBJ2-7, with TRBD1 as a possible D gene (6 bases). This CDR3 comprises 13 residues. V lost 6 bases and J lost 5, with 14 bases in between. The germline CDR1 and CDR2 sequences are LNHDA and SQIVND (reference sequence). The CDR3 DNA follows: TGTGCCAGTAGCCTGACAGGCACAAACGAGCAGTACTTC. This gives the protein CASSLTGTNEQYF.

A few counts support this clone. The chain combines TRBV21-1 with TRBJ1-1. TRBV21-1 is a pseudogene locus. The CDR3 has 14 residues. Written as DNA, the CDR3 is TGTGCCAGCACTCGAACGGGGGGGAACACTGAAGCTTTCTTT. Translated, it gives CASTRTGGNTEAFF.

The V gene is TRBV7-2, the J gene TRBJ2-6; 9 bases are a match to TRBD1. The germline V gene has CDR1 SGHTA and CDR2 FQGNSA. This CDR3 is 15 amino acids long. The ends lost 5 bases at V and 3 bases at J; junction bases unmatched: 2. CDR3 protein: CASSNRGHGANVLTF. The CDR3 DNA sequence: TGTGCCAGCAGCAACAGGGGGCATGGGGCCAACGTCCTGACTTTC.

To note about this clone: Other DNA sequences in the sample encode the same CDR3. The chain uses TRBV6-1 and TRBJ1-2; tentatively, D is TRBD1 (6 bases). The germline CDR1 and CDR2 sequences are MNHNS and SASEGT. The CDR3 is made up of 12 amino acids. V was shortened by 3 bases and J by 4 bases, with 6 bases between the two germline ends. CDR3 sequence (DNA): TGTGCCAGCAGTGACAGGGGCTATGGCTACACCTTC. This sequence encodes CASSDRGYGYTF.